A single sample gave rise to the 27 T cell receptor beta chains below, sequenced in a study of CD8+ T cells in alopecia areata. After isolation, RNA underwent reverse transcription to generate cDNA as the sequencing template. Produced via immunoSEQ multiplex PCR; TCRdb's table is partial and in-frame only. Among about 110,000 clones, 50% to 60% were seen once, and the ten largest hold around 25%. Input material: NKG2D-low CD8+ T cells sorted from blood. The source of these receptors is a human donor with alopecia areata.

The rearrangement joins TRBV27 to TRBJ2-5; 10 positions agree with TRBD1. Per the germline V gene, CDR1 is MNHEY and CDR2 is SMNVEV (reference sequence). This CDR3 comprises 17 residues. Trimming cost V 4 bases and J 0 bases; bases outside gene matches: 8. The CDR3 is CASSSSDRGLNQETQYF. CDR3 in DNA: TGTGCCAGCAGTTCATCCGACAGGGGGCTTAACCAAGAGACCCAGTACTTC.

This clone was observed a few times. The V and J genes are TRBV7-9 and TRBJ2-4; the D gene is possibly TRBD1 (7 bases). The germline V gene has CDR1 SEHNR and CDR2 FQNEAQ (reference sequence). V shed 2 bases and J shed 0 bases, with 11 bases lying between them. The CDR3 totals 16 residues. As DNA, the CDR3 is TGTGCCAGCAGCTTATGGAGGGGGCTAGCCAAAAACATTCAGTACTTC. Its protein product is CASSLWRGLAKNIQYF.

J is TRBJ2-6 and V is TRBV9; the D gene could be TRBD1 or TRBD2 (5 bases each). Germline loops: CDR1 SGDLS, CDR2 YYNGEE. The CDR3 has 16 amino acids. V lost 1 base and J 3 bases, leaving 11 bases between the germline ends. The CDR3 reads CASSVPRGYGANVLTF. CDR3 bases: TGTGCCAGCAGCGTACCCCGGGGCTATGGGGCCAACGTCCTGACTTTC.

The chain is built from TRBV29-1 and TRBJ2-7, with D maybe TRBD2 (7 bases). The CDR3 runs 13 residues. Trimming left V 7 bases short and J 4 bases short, with 17 bases between. CDR1 SQVTM and CDR2 ANQGSEA come from the germline V gene. The CDR3 sequence is CSESWGGQYEQYF. The CDR3 DNA reads as TGCAGCGAATCATGGGGGGGGCAGTACGAGCAGTACTTC.

The chain joins TRBV27 to TRBJ2-5; D is uncertain. The CDR3 is 14 amino acids. Trimming took 3 bases from V and 5 from J, leaving 13 bases between them. Germline loops: CDR1 MNHEY, CDR2 SMNVEV (reference sequence). CDR3 in DNA: TGTGCCAGCAGTTTCTCCGGTGGGGTCGAGACCCAGTACTTC. Encoded protein: CASSFSGGVETQYF.

The rearrangement joins TRBV7-3 to TRBJ2-1, with 11 nucleotides matching TRBD2. Germline V lookup: CDR1 SGHTA, CDR2 FQGTGA. After removal of 5 bases from V and 8 bases from J, the junction contained 8 bases not matched to a gene. The CDR3 loop spans 15 amino acids. CDR3 sequence (DNA): TGTGCCAGCAGCATATTAGCGGGAGGGCCCGATGAGCAGTTCTTC. It is translated as CASSILAGGPDEQFF.

The chain recombines TRBV5-1 with TRBJ2-7; unclear D gene. Per germline, CDR1 SGHRS and CDR2 YFSETQ. With 3 bases removed from V and 3 bases from J, the gap between germline ends came to 13 bases. This CDR3 is 14 amino acids long. The CDR3 nucleotides read TGCGCCAGCAGCTCCAGCCCAGGCAACTACGAGCAGTACTTC. It translates to CASSSSPGNYEQYF.

The chain carries TRBV7-8 and TRBJ2-1; the match to TRBD2 covers 10 bases. Per the germline V gene, CDR1 is SGHVS and CDR2 is FQNEAQ. The CDR3 spans 17 residues. Losses at the gene ends were 1 base for V and 7 bases for J; bases not matched to a gene: 10. CDR3 sequence reads: CASSLEVRLAGANEQFF. The CDR3 bases are TGTGCCAGCAGCTTAGAAGTGCGGCTAGCGGGAGCTAATGAGCAGTTCTTC.

The rearrangement uses TRBV13 and TRBJ2-7; no definite D call. This CDR3 comprises 14 residues. Germline-derived CDR1 and CDR2 are PRHDT and FYEKMQ (reference sequence). Trimming removed 6 bases from V and 0 bases from J, with 12 bases in between. The CDR3 region has the DNA TGTGCCAGCAGTGTAGGTGCCGCCTCCTACGAGCAGTACTTC. This codes for CASSVGAASYEQYF.

This chain connects TRBV6-6 to TRBJ2-7; TRBD2 agrees at 11 bases. V dropped 5 bases and J dropped 4; count of bases not matched to a gene: 7. Germline V gives CDR1 MNHNY, CDR2 SVGAGI (reference sequence). The CDR3 runs to 15 residues. DNA of the CDR3: TGTGCCAGCAGTAAGGGACTAGCGGTGGATTACGAGCAGTACTTC. Translating gives CASSKGLAVDYEQYF.

The chain has TRBV27 and TRBJ2-1, with a possible D match to TRBD2 (6 bases). Germline CDR1 is MNHEY and CDR2 is SMNVEV (reference sequence). The V end was cut by 2 bases, the J end by 2 bases, with 7 bases between. The CDR3 has 14 amino acids. The CDR3 sequence is CASSLAGPYNEQFF. The CDR3 nucleotides read TGTGCCAGCAGTTTAGCGGGACCCTACAATGAGCAGTTCTTC.

This clone showed up just a few times. The chain combines TRBV29-1 with TRBJ1-2; 7 nucleotides align to TRBD1. Per germline, CDR1 SQVTM and CDR2 ANQGSEA. The CDR3 runs 14 residues. Trimming cost V 0 bases and J 4 bases; bases outside gene matches: 5. CDR3 in amino acids: CSVEEGGRSYGYTF. The CDR3, as DNA: TGCAGCGTTGAAGAAGGGGGCAGGTCCTATGGCTACACCTTC.

A single count supports this clone. This rearrangement joins TRBV29-1 to TRBJ1-3; maybe TRBD1 (6 bases). V was trimmed by 5 bases and J by 0 bases, leaving 11 bases between them. The germline V gene encodes CDR1 SQVTM and CDR2 ANQGSEA. CDR3 length equals 14 residues. CDR3 amino acids: CSVRDTNSGNTIYF. Here the CDR3 DNA reads TGCAGCGTTAGGGACACAAACTCTGGAAACACCATATATTTT.

There are a few counts of this clone. The chain carries TRBV15 and TRBJ2-1; D call uncertain. This CDR3 has 13 residues. Trimming pared 3 bases from V and 10 bases from J, leaving 13 bases between. Per germline, CDR1 LNHNV and CDR2 YYDKDF (reference sequence). The chain's CDR3 is CATSRSVVWEQFF. The CDR3 DNA follows: TGTGCCACCAGCAGGTCCGTGGTCTGGGAGCAGTTCTTC.

Concerning this clone itself: One end of the junction varies from germline; a read error may be responsible. The rearrangement links TRBV7-7 to TRBJ2-3, with a weak D call TRBD1 (6 bases). From germline, CDR1 is SSHAT and CDR2 FNYEAQ (reference sequence). The CDR3 has 14 residues. This CDR3 reads CASSPGTGTDTQYF. The CDR3 DNA reads as TGTGCTAGCAGCCCCGGAACAGGGACAGATACGCAGTATTTT.

V usage is TRBV19 and J usage is TRBJ2-7, with a tentative D call TRBD2 (6 bases). CDR1 is LNHDA, CDR2 SQIVND, per germline (reference sequence). Trimming took 1 base from V and 6 from J, leaving 10 bases between them. This CDR3 spans 13 amino acids. The CDR3 nucleotides read TGTGCCAGTAGTATAGCGGGACTGGGCGAGCAGTACTTC. It translates to CASSIAGLGEQYF.

The DNA of the CDR3 is TGCGCCAGCAGCCAAGCGATAGGCGGACTTGCCTACGAGCAGTACTTC. Protein: CASSQAIGGLAYEQYF. The chain couples TRBV4-1 to TRBJ2-7; D might be TRBD2 (5 bases). Germline CDR1 is MGHRA and CDR2 is YSYEKL. This CDR3 is built from 16 residues. The V end lost 1 base, the J end lost 2 bases, and 15 bases lay between the germline ends.

Points on this clone: The junction departs from germline at one end; a sequencing error may be responsible. The chain uses TRBV28 and TRBJ2-7, with a possible D match to TRBD2 (5 bases). The germline V gene encodes CDR1 MDHEN and CDR2 SYDVKM. CDR3 length: 11 residues. The CDR3, as DNA: TGTGCCATCCCCACCGAGAGAGGGCTCTCCTTC. Translation gives CAIPTERGLSF.

V usage is TRBV7-8 and J usage is TRBJ1-1; no firm D call. The ends were cut back, 3 bases at V and 6 bases at J, with 8 bases in the middle. Germline CDR1 and CDR2: SGHVS and FQNEAQ. This CDR3 comprises 12 residues. CDR3 residues: CASSFSGAEAFF. The CDR3 DNA sequence: TGTGCCAGCAGCTTCTCAGGCGCTGAAGCTTTCTTT.

The genes are TRBV29-1 and TRBJ2-1; no definite D call. V was shortened by 5 bases and J by 9 bases, with 8 bases between the two germline ends. The CDR3 is 10 residues long. Per germline, CDR1 SQVTM and CDR2 ANQGSEA. The CDR3 protein is CSVWTLEQFF. The CDR3 DNA follows: TGCAGCGTTTGGACCCTTGAGCAGTTCTTC.

The gene calls are TRBV27 and TRBJ1-2, with D possibly TRBD1 on 5 matching bases. Germline CDR1 reads MNHEY; CDR2 reads SMNVEV (reference sequence). Trimming took 0 bases from V and 2 from J, leaving 10 bases between them. This CDR3 is 15 amino acids long. The chain's CDR3 is CASSLSGDSNYGYTF. In DNA form, the CDR3 reads TGTGCCAGCAGTTTATCGGGGGACTCCAACTATGGCTACACCTTC.

This clone was observed a few times. This rearrangement joins TRBV14 to TRBJ2-2; tentative D call: TRBD2 (5 bases). V was trimmed by 3 bases and J by 6 bases, leaving 8 bases between them. Germline CDR1 and CDR2: SGHDN and FVKESK. CDR3 length: 13 residues. In DNA form, the CDR3 reads TGTGCCAGCAGCCAGACCGGGGCCGGGGAGCTGTTTTTT. It yields the protein CASSQTGAGELFF.

This clone showed up just a few times. V gene TRBV5-4 combines with J gene TRBJ1-2; D call uncertain. There are 15 residues in the CDR3. Germline V CDR1 and CDR2: SGHNT, YYREEE (reference sequence). Trimming took off 0 bases at V and 3 bases at J, with 12 bases between the two ends. The DNA of the CDR3 is TGTGCCAGCAGCTTGGCTGATCTGTCATACTATGGCTACACCTTC. Translating gives CASSLADLSYYGYTF.

The CDR3 bases are TGTGCCAGCAGCACCGGGACTAGCGCGGATACGCAGTATTTT. Translation: CASSTGTSADTQYF. The chain employs TRBV6-6 and TRBJ2-3; 10 positions agree with TRBD2. With 6 bases clipped from V and 6 bases from J, the junction kept 6 bases outside the gene matches. The CDR3 runs to 14 residues. Germline lookup yields CDR1 MNHNY and CDR2 SVGAGI (reference sequence).

In this sample, this clone turned up a few times. This rearrangement joins TRBV25-1 to TRBJ2-7; D is possibly TRBD1 or TRBD2 (5 bases each). Trimming left V 1 base short and J 4 bases short, with 8 bases between. In germline, CDR1 is MGHDK, CDR2 SYGVNS. The CDR3 runs to 13 residues. In DNA form, the CDR3 reads TGTGCCAGCAGTGAATGGGACGGATACGAGCAGTACTTC. Amino acids: CASSEWDGYEQYF.

This clone was observed a handful of times. The chain recombines TRBV5-1 with TRBJ2-1; 8 bases are shared with TRBD2. Germline V gene data show CDR1 as SGHRS and CDR2 as YFSETQ. The CDR3 consists of 15 residues. Trimming at V came to 0 bases and at J to 9 bases, leaving 8 bases not matched to a gene. The CDR3 loop is CASSLASGGTTEQFF. The CDR3 bases are TGCGCCAGCAGCTTGGCCAGCGGGGGAACTACTGAGCAGTTCTTC.

The chain employs TRBV11-2 and TRBJ2-7, with 11 positions matching TRBD2. This CDR3 has 15 amino acids. J was trimmed by 4 bases and V by 0 bases; bases with no gene match: 2. CDR1 and CDR2 from the germline V gene are SGHAT and FQNNGV. CDR3 DNA: TGTGCCAGCAGCTTAGAACTAGCGGGAGAGTACGAGCAGTACTTC. Residues: CASSLELAGEYEQYF.